One and the same sample provided the 12 T cell receptor beta chains below, sequenced in a study of blood T cell repertoires in COVID-19. Clones were read by immunoSEQ multiplex PCR, and TCRdb kept only the in-frame ones, dropping some. The sample consists of about half a million clones, approximately 83% of them appearing once. The source material was peripheral blood. These receptors originate from a human donor in a cohort sampled during active COVID-19.

The rearrangement joins TRBV6-5 to TRBJ1-2, with D possibly being TRBD1 (6 bases). This CDR3 comprises 14 residues. The germline V gene encodes CDR1 MNHEY and CDR2 SVGAGI. Trimming took 0 bases from V and 2 from J, leaving 7 bases between them. The CDR3, as DNA: TGTGCCAGCAGTTACTCGACAGGCAACTATGGCTACACCTTC. This gives the protein CASSYSTGNYGYTF.

Comments on this clone: The sample has other DNA sequences that encode this CDR3 too. This chain joins TRBV7-3 and TRBJ2-5, with D tentatively TRBD1 (6 bases). Trimming removed 3 bases from V and 3 bases from J, with 11 bases in between. Germline CDR1 reads SGHTA; CDR2 reads FQGTGA. The CDR3 loop spans 14 amino acids. This chain's CDR3 is CASSLTGGEETQYF. The CDR3 DNA reads TGTGCCAGCAGCTTGACAGGAGGCGAAGAGACCCAGTACTTC.

This chain connects TRBV30 to TRBJ1-3; D remains ambiguous. V dropped 2 bases and J dropped 9 bases, with 23 bases sitting between them. Germline V lookup: CDR1 GTSNPN, CDR2 SVGIG (reference sequence). This CDR3 comprises 16 residues. The CDR3 loop reads CAWSPLDGPPAGTIYF. In DNA form, the CDR3 reads TGTGCCTGGAGTCCCCTCGACGGTCCTCCGGCGGGCACCATATATTTT.

The chain uses TRBV28 and TRBJ1-1; 7 nucleotides align to TRBD1. CDR1 MDHEN and CDR2 SYDVKM come from the germline V gene. Germline trimming cut 4 bases from V and 5 bases from J; bases unmatched to any gene: 7. The CDR3 is 14 residues long. This CDR3 is CASSSDRAGTEAFF. The CDR3 nucleotides are TGTGCCAGCAGTTCCGACAGGGCGGGGACTGAAGCTTTCTTT. The full variable domain, rest sourced from reference TRBV28 and TRBJ1-1, is DVKVTQSSRYLVKRTGEKVFLECVQDMDHENMFWYRQDPGLGLRLIYFSYDVKMKEKGDIPEGYSVSREKKERFSLILESASTNQTSMYLCASSSDRAGTEAFFGQGTRLTVV.

The chain links TRBV4-2 to TRBJ1-2; TRBD1 agrees at 7 bases. The CDR3 runs to 16 residues. Germline CDR1 LGHNA, CDR2 YNFKEQ. The V segment lost 4 bases and the J segment 2 bases; nucleotides outside the gene matches: 10. In DNA, the CDR3 is TGTGCCAGCAGCCTGATAACAGGGGCCCTCAACTATGGCTACACCTTC. It is translated as CASSLITGALNYGYTF.

This chain connects TRBV30 to TRBJ1-2, with a tentative D call TRBD1 (6 bases). The V end lost 2 bases, the J end lost 11 bases, and 18 bases lay between the germline ends. The CDR3 is made up of 13 amino acids. The germline CDR1 and CDR2 sequences are GTSNPN and SVGIG (reference sequence). CDR3 sequence reads: CAWSPFSGTRYTF. The CDR3 DNA reads as TGTGCCTGGAGTCCTTTCTCAGGGACAAGGTACACCTTC.

The rearrangement joins TRBV6-5 to TRBJ1-6, with D possibly TRBD1 on 5 matching bases. The V gene's germline CDR1 is MNHEY and CDR2 SVGAGI. The CDR3 has 16 amino acids. V dropped 0 bases and J dropped 7 bases, with 13 bases sitting between them. CDR3 nucleotides: TGTGCCAGCAGTTACTCGATCGGACATTTAAATTCACCCCTCCACTTT. Translating gives CASSYSIGHLNSPLHF.

The CDR3 bases are TGTGCCAGCAGCCAAGGGGGGGTAGCGGGAGCCGGGGAGCTGTTTTTT. This codes for CASSQGGVAGAGELFF. The chain combines TRBV3-1 (or the pseudogene TRBV3-2) with TRBJ2-2; 9 positions agree with TRBD2. After removal of 1 base from V and 6 bases from J, the junction contained 6 bases not matched to a gene. The CDR3 length is 16 residues. Germline assignment: CDR1 LGHDT and CDR2 YNNKEL (reference sequence).

The CDR3 spells CASSGTAFYEQYF. The CDR3 nucleotides read TGTGCCAGCAGCGGGACAGCATTCTACGAGCAGTACTTC. The J gene is TRBJ2-7, the V gene TRBV28; TRBD1 aligns across 7 bases. CDR3 size: 13 residues. Germline trimming cut 6 bases from V and 3 bases from J; bases unmatched to any gene: 5. The germline V gene has CDR1 MDHEN and CDR2 SYDVKM.

The chain has TRBV19 and TRBJ1-1, with TRBD1 identical over 8 bases. From germline, CDR1 is LNHDA and CDR2 SQIVND (reference sequence). The CDR3 is 13 residues long. Trimming took 7 bases from V and 6 from J; bases not matched to a gene: 7. In nucleotides, the CDR3 is TGTGCCAGTACCCACGGACAGGGATCTGAAGCTTTCTTT. Its translation is CASTHGQGSEAFF.

This rearrangement joins TRBV7-2 to TRBJ2-7; maybe TRBD2 (6 bases). Trimming removed 1 base at V and 6 bases at J, with 16 bases between. This CDR3 spans 15 amino acids. The germline CDR1 and CDR2 sequences are SGHTA and FQGNSA. CDR3 loop: CASSLVSRAEGEQYF. The DNA for the CDR3 is TGTGCCAGCAGCTTAGTGTCGCGGGCGGAGGGCGAGCAGTACTTC.

This clone was picked up a small number of times. This rearrangement joins TRBV27 to TRBJ2-7, with D unresolved. Germline CDR1 is MNHEY and CDR2 is SMNVEV (reference sequence). CDR3 length equals 13 residues. Trimming cost V 7 bases and J 4 bases, with 14 bases left between them. The CDR3 is CASTEGAGYEQYF. CDR3 bases: TGTGCCAGCACCGAAGGTGCAGGATACGAGCAGTACTTC.